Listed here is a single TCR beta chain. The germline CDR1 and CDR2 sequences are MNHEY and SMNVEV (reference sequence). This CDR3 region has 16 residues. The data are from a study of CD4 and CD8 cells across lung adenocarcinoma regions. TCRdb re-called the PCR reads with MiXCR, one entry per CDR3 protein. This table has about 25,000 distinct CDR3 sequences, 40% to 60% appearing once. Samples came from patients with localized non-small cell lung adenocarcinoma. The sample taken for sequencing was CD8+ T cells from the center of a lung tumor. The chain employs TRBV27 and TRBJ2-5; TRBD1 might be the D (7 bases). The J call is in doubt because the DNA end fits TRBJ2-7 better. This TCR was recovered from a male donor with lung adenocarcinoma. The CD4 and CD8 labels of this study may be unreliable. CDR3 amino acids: CASSPWAGTAEYEQYF. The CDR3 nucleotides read TGTGCCAGCAGTCCCTGGGCGGGGACAGCCGAGTACGAGCAGTACTTC.